This TCR beta chain appears in the sequencing data of a study of CD8 T cells in ankylosing spondylitis. This clonotype was counted only a few times. Antigen specificity is unknown. Quantitative 5'-RACE with molecular barcodes generated TCR beta libraries. MiXCR, run by TCRdb on the 5' RACE reads, gives a single entry per CDR3 protein. The repertoire holds over 200,000 distinct CDR3 sequences, with approximately 20% as singletons. The CDR3 is 14 residues long. CDR1 is MDHEN and CDR2 is SYDVKM in the germline V gene. Trimming left V 11 bases short and J 0 bases short, with 16 bases between. The study's findings and limits: For ankylosing spondylitis blood, a TCR beta motif of 7 or 8 highly homologous variants appeared characteristic. Disease-linked clones were reportedly significantly enriched in matched ankylosing spondylitis synovial fluid.

V and J are TRBV28 and TRBJ1-1; D is ambiguous. Sequenced input: blood, either unsorted or a sorted T cell fraction (not recorded which). The TCR originated in a male donor with ankylosing spondylitis. CDR3 amino acids: CAASGMRMNTEAFF. The CDR3 DNA reads as TGTGCCGCTTCGGGGATGAGAATGAACACTGAAGCTTTCTTT.